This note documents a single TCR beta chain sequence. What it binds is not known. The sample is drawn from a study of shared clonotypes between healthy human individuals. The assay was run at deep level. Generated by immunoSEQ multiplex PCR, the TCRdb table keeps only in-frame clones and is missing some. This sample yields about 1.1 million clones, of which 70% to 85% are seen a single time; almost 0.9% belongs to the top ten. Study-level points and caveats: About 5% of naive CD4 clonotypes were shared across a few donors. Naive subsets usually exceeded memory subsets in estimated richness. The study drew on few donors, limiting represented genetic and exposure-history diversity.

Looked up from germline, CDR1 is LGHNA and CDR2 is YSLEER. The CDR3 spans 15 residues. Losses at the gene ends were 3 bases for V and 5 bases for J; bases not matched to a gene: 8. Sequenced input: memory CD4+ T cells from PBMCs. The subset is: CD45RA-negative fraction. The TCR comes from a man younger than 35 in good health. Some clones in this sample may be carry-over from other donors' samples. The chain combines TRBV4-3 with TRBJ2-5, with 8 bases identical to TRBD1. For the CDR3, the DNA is TGCGCCAGCAGCCAGGCAGGGGGCCCGTGGGAGACCCAGTACTTC. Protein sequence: CASSQAGGPWETQYF.